This TCR beta chain was sequenced for a study of blood T cell repertoires in COVID-19. Study background: PBMCs, B-cell-depleted T cells, or T cells were the source of the cDNA or gDNA that made up the material.

Here immunoSEQ multiplex PCR was the method, and the copy in TCRdb shows in-frame clones only, minus some. Here the sample spans 470,000 or so clones, 70% to 90% being singletons. Looked up from germline, CDR1 is SGHNT and CDR2 is YYREEE (reference sequence). The V and J ends lost 4 bases and 3 bases respectively, with 19 bases between them. CDR3 length equals 17 residues. Sequenced sample: peripheral blood. The origin of this receptor is a human donor in a cohort sampled during active COVID-19. The chain employs TRBV5-4 and TRBJ1-4; D is perhaps TRBD1 (5 bases). The DNA for the CDR3 is TGTGCCAGCAGCCACGAAAACCCAGGGATGGCTAATGAAAAACTGTTTTTT. As protein: CASSHENPGMANEKLFF.